This is a list of T cell receptor beta chains from one sample in a study of cytotoxic CD8 clonotypes in ibrutinib-treated CLL. Profiled with immunoSEQ multiplex PCR; TCRdb holds only in-frame clones, not every one. The sample gives tens of thousands of clones, over 80% of which show up once; about two fifths is in the top ten. The sequenced sample was PBMCs, obtained after 24 months of ibrutinib treatment. All receptors derive from a human donor with chronic lymphocytic leukemia. Both conserved end residues are part of each CDR3. The D gene is left open where the match is weak. Clone size appears in some rows only: once, few, many, or a class for an expanded clone.

cdr3_aa: CASSRDAPYEQYF
cdr3_nt: TGTGCCAGCAGTAGGGACGCACCCTACGAGCAGTACTTC
j_call: TRBJ2-7
v_call: TRBV6-5
clone_size: -
d_call: -

cdr3_aa: CASRLTGWGQPQHF
cdr3_nt: TGCGCCAGCAGGCTGACAGGGTGGGGACAGCCCCAGCATTTT
j_call: TRBJ1-5
v_call: TRBV10-2
clone_size: -
d_call: TRBD1

cdr3_aa: CATQTRGKAFF
cdr3_nt: TGTGCCACCCAGACCCGAGGTAAAGCTTTCTTT
j_call: TRBJ1-1
v_call: TRBV19
clone_size: -
d_call: -

cdr3_aa: CASRSGQKNTGELFF
cdr3_nt: TGTGCCAGCAGGTCGGGACAGAAGAACACCGGGGAGCTGTTTTTT
j_call: TRBJ2-2
v_call: TRBV14
clone_size: -
d_call: TRBD1

cdr3_aa: CASSPYDRAVSSGANVLTF
cdr3_nt: TGTGCCAGCTCACCCTACGACAGAGCCGTAAGCTCTGGGGCCAACGTCCTGACTTTC
j_call: TRBJ2-6
v_call: TRBV18
clone_size: -
d_call: -

cdr3_aa: CASSSQGQWEETQYF
cdr3_nt: TGTGCCAGCAGCTCCCAGGGACAGTGGGAGGAGACCCAGTACTTC
j_call: TRBJ2-5
v_call: TRBV7-2
clone_size: medium-sized
d_call: TRBD1

cdr3_aa: CASVDRGGTGELFF
cdr3_nt: TGTGCCAGCGTCGACAGGGGAGGCACCGGGGAGCTGTTTTTT
j_call: TRBJ2-2
v_call: TRBV6-1
clone_size: -
d_call: TRBD1

cdr3_aa: CSVADRFQETQYF
cdr3_nt: TGCAGCGTAGCCGACAGATTTCAAGAGACCCAGTACTTC
j_call: TRBJ2-5
v_call: TRBV29-1
clone_size: few
d_call: -

cdr3_aa: CASSAGLATSTDTQYF
cdr3_nt: TGTGCCAGCAGTGCCGGACTAGCTACTAGCACAGATACGCAGTATTTT
j_call: TRBJ2-3
v_call: TRBV27
clone_size: -
d_call: TRBD2

cdr3_aa: CASSVQTSGRQNIQYF
cdr3_nt: TGTGCCAGCAGTGTTCAGACTAGCGGGAGACAGAACATTCAGTACTTC
j_call: TRBJ2-4
v_call: TRBV28
clone_size: -
d_call: TRBD2

cdr3_aa: CASSRWSAGYQQYF
cdr3_nt: TGTGCCAGCAGCCGCTGGTCGGCGGGCTATCAGCAGTACTTC
j_call: TRBJ2-7
v_call: TRBV7-2
clone_size: -
d_call: -

cdr3_aa: CASSLGLGLDEQFF
cdr3_nt: TGTGCCAGCAGCTTAGGACTAGGGCTCGATGAGCAGTTCTTC
j_call: TRBJ2-1
v_call: TRBV11-2
clone_size: -
d_call: -

cdr3_aa: CASQGRSYEQYF
cdr3_nt: TGTGCCAGCCAGGGGAGATCCTACGAGCAGTACTTC
j_call: TRBJ2-7
v_call: TRBV7-9
clone_size: -
d_call: -

cdr3_aa: CASSLDLGQGGYEQYF
cdr3_nt: TGTGCCAGCAGCTTAGACCTGGGACAGGGGGGTTACGAGCAGTACTTC
j_call: TRBJ2-7
v_call: TRBV7-9
clone_size: -
d_call: TRBD1

cdr3_aa: CASSLAMGTEAFF
cdr3_nt: TGTGCCAGCAGCTTAGCCATGGGCACTGAAGCTTTCTTT
j_call: TRBJ1-1
v_call: TRBV7-2
clone_size: -
d_call: -

cdr3_aa: CASSLVAGGRSNEQFF
cdr3_nt: TGTGCCAGCAGCTTAGTCGCAGGGGGTCGATCCAATGAGCAGTTCTTC
j_call: TRBJ2-1
v_call: TRBV7-6
clone_size: -
d_call: TRBD1

cdr3_aa: CASSNKANTEAFF
cdr3_nt: TGTGCCAGCTCAAATAAGGCGAACACTGAAGCTTTCTTT
j_call: TRBJ1-1
v_call: TRBV18
clone_size: -
d_call: -

cdr3_aa: CASSSAPKGTETQYF
cdr3_nt: TGTGCCAGCAGTTCGGCCCCGAAGGGAACGGAGACCCAGTACTTC
j_call: TRBJ2-5
v_call: TRBV11-3
clone_size: few
d_call: -

cdr3_aa: CASSFAGYEQYF
cdr3_nt: TGTGCCAGCAGCTTCGCGGGGTACGAGCAGTACTTC
j_call: TRBJ2-7
v_call: TRBV13
clone_size: -
d_call: -

cdr3_aa: CASSLFSGRSRETQYF
cdr3_nt: TGTGCCAGCAGCTTGTTTAGCGGGAGGTCGCGGGAGACCCAGTACTTC
j_call: TRBJ2-5
v_call: TRBV5-6
clone_size: -
d_call: TRBD2

cdr3_aa: CASSETSGRAVGEQYF
cdr3_nt: TGTGCCAGCAGTGAGACTAGCGGGAGGGCGGTGGGGGAGCAGTACTTC
j_call: TRBJ2-7
v_call: TRBV2
clone_size: -
d_call: TRBD2

cdr3_aa: CASSLGDRALDEQYF
cdr3_nt: TGTGCCAGCAGCTTAGGTGACAGGGCCCTCGACGAGCAGTACTTC
j_call: TRBJ2-7
v_call: TRBV7-9
clone_size: -
d_call: TRBD1

cdr3_aa: CASSLPTGDTGELFF
cdr3_nt: TGTGCCAGCAGCTTGCCTACAGGGGATACCGGGGAGCTGTTTTTT
j_call: TRBJ2-2
v_call: TRBV5-4
clone_size: -
d_call: TRBD1

cdr3_aa: CASSLVVNPRDQPQHF
cdr3_nt: TGTGCCAGCAGCTTAGTTGTCAACCCTCGGGATCAGCCCCAGCATTTT
j_call: TRBJ1-5
v_call: TRBV7-2
clone_size: -
d_call: -

cdr3_aa: CARHLTGEATNEKLFF
cdr3_nt: TGTGCCAGGCACTTGACAGGGGAGGCAACTAATGAAAAACTGTTTTTT
j_call: TRBJ1-4
v_call: TRBV21-1
clone_size: -
d_call: -

cdr3_aa: CASSLAGSGRNNEQFF
cdr3_nt: TGTGCCAGCAGCTTGGCGGGTAGCGGGAGAAACAATGAGCAGTTCTTC
j_call: TRBJ2-1
v_call: TRBV5-4
clone_size: -
d_call: TRBD2

cdr3_aa: CASGPDRDRITDTQYF
cdr3_nt: TGTGCCAGTGGTCCCGACCGGGACAGGATTACAGATACGCAGTATTTT
j_call: TRBJ2-3
v_call: TRBV19
clone_size: -
d_call: TRBD1

cdr3_aa: CASSARRDTEAFF
cdr3_nt: TGTGCCAGCAGCGCAAGGCGGGACACTGAAGCTTTCTTT
j_call: TRBJ1-1
v_call: TRBV7-3
clone_size: -
d_call: -

cdr3_aa: CASSFRTAVSAPQHF
cdr3_nt: TGTGCCAGCAGTTTCCGGACAGCTGTTTCGGCTCCCCAGCATTTT
j_call: TRBJ1-5
v_call: TRBV6-6
clone_size: -
d_call: -

cdr3_aa: CSVDGREGTDTQYF
cdr3_nt: TGCAGCGTTGACGGGCGGGAGGGCACAGATACGCAGTATTTT
j_call: TRBJ2-3
v_call: TRBV29-1
clone_size: -
d_call: TRBD2

cdr3_aa: CASSLWQGREQYF
cdr3_nt: TGCGCCAGCAGCTTGTGGCAGGGTCGCGAGCAGTACTTC
j_call: TRBJ2-7
v_call: TRBV5-1
clone_size: once
d_call: -

cdr3_aa: CASSVDSGRTNYGYTF
cdr3_nt: TGTGCCAGCAGCGTAGATTCGGGACGGACTAACTATGGCTACACCTTC
j_call: TRBJ1-2
v_call: TRBV9
clone_size: few
d_call: -

cdr3_aa: CASSLTGSYGYTF
cdr3_nt: TGTGCCAGCAGCTTGACAGGCAGCTATGGCTACACCTTC
j_call: TRBJ1-2
v_call: TRBV5-4
clone_size: few
d_call: -

cdr3_aa: CAWSAKQGLSDEQYF
cdr3_nt: TGTGCCTGGAGCGCAAAACAGGGGCTCTCTGACGAGCAGTACTTC
j_call: TRBJ2-7
v_call: TRBV30
clone_size: -
d_call: TRBD1

cdr3_aa: CASSPILAGVGYEQYF
cdr3_nt: TGTGCCAGCAGCCCAATCCTAGCGGGAGTAGGTTACGAGCAGTACTTC
j_call: TRBJ2-7
v_call: TRBV28
clone_size: -
d_call: TRBD2

cdr3_aa: CATSSETRGSGEQYF
cdr3_nt: TGTGCCACCAGCAGTGAGACCCGGGGGAGTGGCGAGCAGTACTTC
j_call: TRBJ2-7
v_call: TRBV15
clone_size: -
d_call: -

cdr3_aa: CASSLGQVYQPQHF
cdr3_nt: TGTGCCAGCAGCTTGGGGCAGGTCTATCAGCCCCAGCATTTT
j_call: TRBJ1-5
v_call: TRBV7-9
clone_size: few
d_call: -

cdr3_aa: CASSLSSSTDTQYF
cdr3_nt: TGCGCCAGCAGCTTGTCATCATCCACAGATACGCAGTATTTT
j_call: TRBJ2-3
v_call: TRBV5-1
clone_size: -
d_call: -

cdr3_aa: CASNPTRDRGRDEQFF
cdr3_nt: TGTGCCAGCAATCCCACCCGGGACAGGGGGCGAGATGAGCAGTTCTTC
j_call: TRBJ2-1
v_call: TRBV28
clone_size: -
d_call: TRBD1

cdr3_aa: CASSPWDFSSYNEQFF
cdr3_nt: TGTGCCAGCAGCCCGTGGGACTTTAGCTCCTACAATGAGCAGTTCTTC
j_call: TRBJ2-1
v_call: TRBV12-1
clone_size: -
d_call: -

cdr3_aa: CASSGERRGPTYF
cdr3_nt: TGTGCCAGCAGTGGAGAACGCAGGGGGCCTACGTACTTC
j_call: TRBJ2-7
v_call: TRBV2
clone_size: -
d_call: TRBD1

cdr3_aa: CASSTPTGGYYGYTF
cdr3_nt: TGTGCCAGCAGTACGCCGACAGGGGGCTACTATGGCTACACCTTC
j_call: TRBJ1-2
v_call: TRBV28
clone_size: -
d_call: TRBD1

cdr3_aa: CASNGQANEKLFF
cdr3_nt: TGTGCCAGCAATGGACAGGCCAATGAAAAACTGTTTTTT
j_call: TRBJ1-4
v_call: TRBV6-6
clone_size: -
d_call: TRBD1

cdr3_aa: CASKGLTNTGELFF
cdr3_nt: TGTGCCAGCAAGGGACTCACGAACACCGGGGAGCTGTTTTTT
j_call: TRBJ2-2
v_call: TRBV11-2
clone_size: -
d_call: -

cdr3_aa: CASSKGRRETQYF
cdr3_nt: TGTGCCAGCAGCAAGGGACGGCGAGAGACCCAGTACTTC
j_call: TRBJ2-5
v_call: TRBV5-6
clone_size: -
d_call: -

cdr3_aa: CASSLAGLANQPQHF
cdr3_nt: TGTGCCAGCAGTTTAGCAGGGTTGGCCAATCAGCCCCAGCATTTT
j_call: TRBJ1-5
v_call: TRBV28
clone_size: -
d_call: -

cdr3_aa: CASTSGATGELFF
cdr3_nt: TGTGCCAGCACCTCAGGTGCCACCGGGGAGCTGTTTTTT
j_call: TRBJ2-2
v_call: TRBV6-6
clone_size: -
d_call: -

cdr3_aa: CASSSLWQGLANEQFF
cdr3_nt: TGTGCCAGCAGTTCCCTCTGGCAGGGGCTTGCGAATGAGCAGTTCTTC
j_call: TRBJ2-1
v_call: TRBV27
clone_size: -
d_call: -

cdr3_aa: CAWSPLGGGTGELFF
cdr3_nt: TGTGCCTGGAGTCCGCTTGGGGGAGGTACCGGGGAGCTGTTTTTT
j_call: TRBJ2-2
v_call: TRBV30
clone_size: -
d_call: -

cdr3_aa: CASSVGPGTGRSSYNEQFF
cdr3_nt: TGTGCCAGCAGCGTAGGCCCTGGGACGGGGAGGTCTTCCTACAATGAGCAGTTCTTC
j_call: TRBJ2-1
v_call: TRBV9
clone_size: once
d_call: -

cdr3_aa: CASSLGLVRGGETQYF
cdr3_nt: TGTGCCAGCAGCTTGGGACTAGTCCGGGGAGGAGAGACCCAGTACTTC
j_call: TRBJ2-5
v_call: TRBV7-6
clone_size: once
d_call: TRBD2

cdr3_aa: CASSQDNKGGRDSRNEQFF
cdr3_nt: TGCGCCAGCAGCCAAGATAACAAGGGGGGGCGGGATAGCCGCAATGAGCAGTTCTTC
j_call: TRBJ2-1
v_call: TRBV4-1
clone_size: -
d_call: -

cdr3_aa: CASSGQGVAEAFF
cdr3_nt: TGCGCCAGCAGTGGACAGGGGGTGGCTGAAGCTTTCTTT
j_call: TRBJ1-1
v_call: TRBV5-1
clone_size: once
d_call: TRBD1